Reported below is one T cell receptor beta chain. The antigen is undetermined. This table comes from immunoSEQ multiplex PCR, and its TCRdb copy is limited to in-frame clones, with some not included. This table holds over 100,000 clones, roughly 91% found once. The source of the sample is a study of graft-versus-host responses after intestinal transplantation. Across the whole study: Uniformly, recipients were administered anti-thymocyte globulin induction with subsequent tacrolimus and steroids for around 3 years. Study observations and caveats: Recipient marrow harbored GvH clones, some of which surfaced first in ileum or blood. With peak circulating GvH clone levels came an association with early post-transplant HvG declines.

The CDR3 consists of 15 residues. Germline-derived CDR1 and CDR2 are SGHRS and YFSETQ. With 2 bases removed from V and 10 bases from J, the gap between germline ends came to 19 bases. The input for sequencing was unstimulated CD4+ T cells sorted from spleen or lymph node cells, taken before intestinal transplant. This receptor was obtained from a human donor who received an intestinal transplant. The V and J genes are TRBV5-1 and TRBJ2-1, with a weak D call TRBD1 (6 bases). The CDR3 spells CASSLGGRETGEQFF. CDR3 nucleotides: TGCGCCAGCAGCTTAGGGGGTCGGGAAACAGGAGAGCAGTTCTTC.